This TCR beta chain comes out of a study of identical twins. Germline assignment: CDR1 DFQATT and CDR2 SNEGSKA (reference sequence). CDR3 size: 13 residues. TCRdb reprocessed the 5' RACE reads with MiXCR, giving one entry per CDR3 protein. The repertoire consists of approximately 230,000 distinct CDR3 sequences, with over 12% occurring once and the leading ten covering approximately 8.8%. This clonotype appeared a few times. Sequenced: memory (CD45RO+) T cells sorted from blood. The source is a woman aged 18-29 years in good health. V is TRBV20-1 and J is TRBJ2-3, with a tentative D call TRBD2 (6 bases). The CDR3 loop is CMGEERVTDTQYF. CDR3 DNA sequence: TGCATGGGGGAGGAGCGGGTTACAGATACGCAGTATTTT.